Each of the 3 T cell receptor beta chains below was sequenced from the same sample in a study of blood T cells in healthy people across ages. A second roughly 7 to 12 cycle PCR used barcoded and J-beta primers. Each CDR3 protein gets one entry after TCRdb re-called the 5' RACE reads with MiXCR. The table includes 1.5 million to 2 million distinct CDR3 sequences, 28% detected once. The specimen was blood. Receptors were obtained from a woman between 25 and 40 years old in good health.

The genes are TRBV20-1 and TRBJ2-4; the match to TRBD1 covers 9 bases. The J call may be incorrect, as the DNA end agrees better with TRBJ2-7. There are 14 residues in the CDR3. The germline CDR1 and CDR2 sequences are DFQATT and SNEGSKA (reference sequence). The CDR3 loop is CSARLPGQGYEQYF. CDR3 coding DNA: TGCAGTGCTAGATTACCGGGACAGGGCTACGAGCAGTACTTC.

The chain joins TRBV5-1 to TRBJ2-7, with a possible D match to TRBD1 (6 bases). In germline, CDR1 is SGHRS, CDR2 YFSETQ. V lost 3 bases, J lost 7 bases, and 17 bases lay in between. The CDR3 covers 14 residues. This chain's CDR3 is CASSSLTGGEEQYF. The CDR3 coding sequence is TGCGCCAGCAGCTCCTTGACAGGAGGTGAAGAGCAGTACTTC.

The chain carries TRBV24-1 and TRBJ2-1; 7 bases line up with TRBD1. The J segment lost 10 bases and the V segment lost 4 bases, leaving 9 bases of the junction unmatched. The CDR3 runs 14 residues. The germline CDR1 and CDR2 sequences are KGHDR and SFDVKD. CDR3 loop: CATSDPGQRSEQFF. CDR3 DNA sequence: TGTGCCACCAGTGACCCGGGACAGCGATCGGAGCAGTTCTTC.